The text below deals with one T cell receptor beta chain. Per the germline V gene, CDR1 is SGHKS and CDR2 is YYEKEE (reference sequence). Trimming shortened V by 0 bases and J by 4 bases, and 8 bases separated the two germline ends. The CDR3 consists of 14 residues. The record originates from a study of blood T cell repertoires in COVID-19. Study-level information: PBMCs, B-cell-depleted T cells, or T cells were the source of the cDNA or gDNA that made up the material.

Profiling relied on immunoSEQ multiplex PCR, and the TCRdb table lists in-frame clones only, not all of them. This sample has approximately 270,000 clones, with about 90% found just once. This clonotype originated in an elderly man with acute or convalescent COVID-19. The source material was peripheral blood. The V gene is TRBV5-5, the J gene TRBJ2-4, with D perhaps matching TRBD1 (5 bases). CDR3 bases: TGTGCCAGCAGCTTGGTGGCAGGGAAAAACATTCAGTACTTC. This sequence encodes CASSLVAGKNIQYF. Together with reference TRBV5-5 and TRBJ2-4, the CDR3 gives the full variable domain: DAGVTQSPTHLIKTRGQQVTLRCSPISGHKSVSWYQQVLGQGPQFIFQYYEKEERGRGNFPDRFSARQFPNYSSELNVNALLLGDSALYLCASSLVAGKNIQYFGAGTRLSVL.